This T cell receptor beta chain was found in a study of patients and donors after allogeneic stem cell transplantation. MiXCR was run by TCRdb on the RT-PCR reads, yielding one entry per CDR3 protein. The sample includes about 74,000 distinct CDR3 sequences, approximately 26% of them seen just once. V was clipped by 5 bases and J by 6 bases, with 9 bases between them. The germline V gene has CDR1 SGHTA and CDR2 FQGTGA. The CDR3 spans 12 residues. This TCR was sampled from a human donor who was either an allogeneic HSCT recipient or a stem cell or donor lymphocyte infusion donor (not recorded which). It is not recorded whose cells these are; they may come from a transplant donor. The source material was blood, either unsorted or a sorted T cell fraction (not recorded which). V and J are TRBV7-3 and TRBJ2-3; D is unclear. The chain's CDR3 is CASSPSGDTQYF. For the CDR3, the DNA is TGTGCCAGCAGCCCCTCCGGCGATACGCAGTATTTT.